This TCR beta chain came from a study of blood T cell repertoires in COVID-19. Using immunoSEQ multiplex PCR, the repertoire was profiled, and TCRdb retains in-frame clones only, with some absent. The table lists some 190,000 clones, 70% to 85% of them singletons. Seattle cases were enrolled at active infection and followed longitudinally. Deletions cut 0 bases from V and 7 bases from J, with 18 bases between. This CDR3 comprises 16 residues. Germline CDR1 LNHNV, CDR2 YYDKDF (reference sequence). The specimen was peripheral blood. This rearrangement joins TRBV15 to TRBJ2-5; no clear D. The origin of this receptor is an elderly woman with COVID-19, enrolled during active disease. Here the CDR3 reads CATSRDFPRFGGTQYF. CDR3 DNA: TGTGCCACCAGCAGAGACTTCCCCCGCTTTGGCGGGACCCAGTACTTC.